One T cell receptor (beta chain) is described in this entry. Its specificity is unknown. One entry per CDR3 protein, called by TCRdb with MiXCR from the reads. Of 200,000 to 250,000 distinct CDR3 sequences in the sample, over 20% were seen once. This record comes from a study of T cell repertoires in cytomegalovirus infection. For the study at large: Both CMV infection and a matching HLA type were indicated by public TCR beta signatures.

Germline V gene data show CDR1 as SEHNR and CDR2 as FQNEAQ (reference sequence). V lost 5 bases and J lost 1, with 11 bases in between. This CDR3 contains 14 residues. Findings of the study overall: People with CMV and the relevant HLA were identified by cumulative public TCR beta family frequency. CMV-specific HLA-C-restricted TCR beta clonotypes dominated the ex vivo response.

V gene TRBV7-9 combines with J gene TRBJ1-1, with D perhaps TRBD1 (6 bases). Sequenced sample: CD8+ T cells from PBMCs. The sequence derives from a human donor in good health (CMV status not recorded). Some clones in this sample may be carry-over from other donors' samples. The CDR3 loop is CASSLPGANTEAFF. CDR3 in DNA: TGTGCCAGCAGCCTACCGGGGGCGAACACTGAAGCTTTCTTT.